Sequencing of this T cell receptor beta chain was carried out in a study of shared clonotypes between healthy human individuals. Only CD45RO-negative cells positively selected for CCR7 counted as naive CD8 cells, so terminally differentiated effector memory CD45RA+ cells were excluded. The protocol was immunoSEQ multiplex PCR, while the TCRdb copy is restricted to in-frame clones and leaves out a portion. The sample yields some 2.1 million clones, roughly 95% seen once. Germline V lookup: CDR1 SGHKS, CDR2 YYEKEE (reference sequence). This CDR3 spans 13 amino acids. V lost 0 bases and J lost 4, with 8 bases in between.

The material sequenced was naive CD8+ T cells sorted from blood. The TCR originated in a man in his late teens or twenties in good health. The chain combines TRBV5-5 with TRBJ2-7; unclear D gene. This chain's CDR3 is CASSLVTDYEQYF. CDR3 nucleotide sequence: TGTGCCAGCAGCTTGGTGACGGATTACGAGCAGTACTTC.